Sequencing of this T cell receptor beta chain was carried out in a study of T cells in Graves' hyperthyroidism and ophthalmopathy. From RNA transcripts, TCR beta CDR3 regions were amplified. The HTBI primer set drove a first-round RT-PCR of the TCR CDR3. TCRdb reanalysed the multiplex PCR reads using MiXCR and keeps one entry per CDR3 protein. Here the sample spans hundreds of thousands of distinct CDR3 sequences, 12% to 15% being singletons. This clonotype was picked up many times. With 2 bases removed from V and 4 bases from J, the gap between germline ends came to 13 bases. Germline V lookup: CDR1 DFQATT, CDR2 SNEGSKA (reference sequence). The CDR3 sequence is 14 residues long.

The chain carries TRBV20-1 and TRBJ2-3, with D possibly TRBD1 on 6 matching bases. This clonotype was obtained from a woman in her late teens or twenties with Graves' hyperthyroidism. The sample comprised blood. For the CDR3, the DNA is TGCAGTGCTAGACCGTTACAGGGTCCAGATACGCAGTATTTT. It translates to CSARPLQGPDTQYF.